This is a list of T cell receptor beta chains from one sample in a study of blood T cell repertoires in COVID-19. Produced via immunoSEQ multiplex PCR; TCRdb's table is partial and in-frame only. Among about 220,000 clones listed, roughly 84% were seen once. The sample comprised peripheral blood. All receptors come from a man between 50 and 59 years old who had recovered from COVID-19. The CDR3 runs from the conserved cysteine through the conserved F or W. A D gene is named only where the DNA matches it firmly. A clone size is listed for some rows: how often the clone was seen (once, few, many), or a class if it is expanded.

few | TRBD2 | TRBJ2-1 | TRBV29-1 | CSVEDLGRTSNEQFF | TGCAGCGTTGAAGATCTTGGTAGGACTAGCAACGAGCAGTTCTTC
NA | TRBD1 | TRBJ1-4 | TRBV10-1 | CASRSRDRGRKVKLFF | TGCGCCAGCAGGTCCCGGGACAGGGGGCGAAAGGTAAAACTGTTTTTT
once | TRBD1 | TRBJ2-6 | TRBV5-1 | CASSPTTGGGANVLTF | TGCGCCAGCAGCCCGACCACAGGGGGAGGGGCCAACGTCCTGACTTTC
NA | NA | TRBJ1-5 | TRBV6-5 | CASSYKREQPQHF | TGTGCCAGCAGTTACAAGAGGGAACAGCCCCAGCATTTT
NA | NA | TRBJ2-5 | TRBV5-1 | CASSLVAGPGTQYF | TGCGCCAGCAGCTTGGTCGCGGGCCCGGGGACCCAGTACTTC
few | NA | TRBJ2-5 | TRBV4-1 | CASSRVARFGETQYF | TGCGCCAGCAGCCGAGTGGCGCGGTTCGGGGAGACCCAGTACTTC
NA | NA | TRBJ2-1 | TRBV5-1 | CASTFGGTPGIDEQFF | TGCGCCAGCACGTTCGGGGGAACACCCGGGATTGATGAGCAGTTCTTC
NA | TRBD1 | TRBJ1-2 | TRBV7-9 | CASSHNRGEGYGYTF | TGTGCCAGCAGCCACAACAGGGGGGAGGGCTATGGCTACACCTTC
NA | NA | TRBJ1-1 | TRBV4-1 | CASSQDPGESNTEAFF | TGCGCCAGCAGCCAAGATCCCGGGGAATCGAACACTGAAGCTTTCTTT
NA | TRBD1 | TRBJ2-7 | TRBV2 | CASSRDRVDEQYF | TGTGCCAGCAGCCGGGACAGGGTGGACGAGCAGTACTTC
NA | NA | TRBJ2-1 | TRBV5-1 | CASRYSGMGTYNEQFF | TGCGCCAGCAGATATTCGGGGATGGGGACCTACAATGAGCAGTTCTTC
NA | TRBD2 | TRBJ2-1 | TRBV24-1 | CATSDSGRGGYNEQFF | TGTGCCACCAGTGATAGCGGGAGAGGGGGGTACAATGAGCAGTTCTTC
NA | TRBD1 | TRBJ1-2 | TRBV28 | CASSLGDSRDYTF | TGTGCCAGCAGTTTAGGGGACAGTCGTGACTACACCTTC
NA | NA | TRBJ2-5 | TRBV4-1 | CASSSTSGKETQYF | TGCGCCAGCAGCTCAACGTCCGGTAAAGAGACCCAGTACTTC
once | TRBD1 | TRBJ2-1 | TRBV10-3 | CAIRGTGDNEQFF | TGTGCCATCAGAGGGACAGGAGACAATGAGCAGTTCTTC
NA | NA | TRBJ2-7 | TRBV6-1 | CASSAGRGHSGLYEQYF | TGTGCCAGCAGTGCGGGGCGGGGGCATAGTGGCCTCTACGAGCAGTACTTC
NA | TRBD1 | TRBJ1-1 | TRBV19 | CASSTSDRGLVTEAFF | TGTGCCAGTAGTACCTCGGACAGGGGGCTTGTCACTGAAGCTTTCTTT
NA | TRBD2 | TRBJ2-1 | TRBV7-7 | CASSPRTSGGEQFF | TGTGCCAGCAGCCCCCGGACTAGCGGGGGCGAGCAGTTCTTC
NA | NA | TRBJ1-2 | TRBV6-5 | CASSYRADTYGYTF | TGTGCCAGCAGTTACCGGGCGGACACCTATGGCTACACCTTC
NA | TRBD2 | TRBJ2-3 | TRBV13 | CASSLGGRADTQYF | TGTGCCAGCAGCTTGGGCGGGAGGGCCGATACGCAGTATTTT
NA | NA | TRBJ1-5 | TRBV28 | CASSHNQPQHF | TGTGCCAGCAGTCACAATCAGCCCCAGCATTTT
NA | TRBD1 | TRBJ2-7 | TRBV2 | CASSLRQGGPYEQYF | TGTGCCAGCAGTCTTAGACAGGGTGGACCCTACGAGCAGTACTTC
NA | TRBD1 | TRBJ1-1 | TRBV11-2 | CASSLGDRVFNTEAFF | TGTGCCAGCAGCTTAGGGGACAGGGTGTTTAACACTGAAGCTTTCTTT
once | TRBD2 | TRBJ2-5 | TRBV4-1 | CASSQFPTSGSETQYF | TGCGCCAGCAGCCAATTCCCTACTAGCGGGAGTGAGACCCAGTACTTC
NA | NA | TRBJ2-1 | TRBV11-2 | CASSLQGNEQFF | TGTGCCAGCAGCTTACAGGGGAATGAGCAGTTCTTC
NA | TRBD1 | TRBJ1-1 | TRBV19 | CASSRDRENTEAFF | TGTGCCAGTAGCCGGGACAGGGAGAACACTGAAGCTTTCTTT
once | TRBD1 | TRBJ2-5 | TRBV7-2 | CASSRGQLQETQYF | TGTGCCAGCAGCAGGGGACAGCTCCAAGAGACCCAGTACTTC
NA | NA | TRBJ2-7 | TRBV11-2 | CASTLGGVGYEQYF | TGTGCCAGCACTCTCGGGGGAGTGGGCTACGAGCAGTACTTC
NA | NA | TRBJ2-7 | TRBV27 | CASSLGGRSSYEQYF | TGTGCCAGCAGTTTAGGGGGCAGGAGCTCCTACGAGCAGTACTTC
NA | TRBD1 | TRBJ1-5 | TRBV30 | CAWSLPDRGQSNQPQHF | TGTGCCTGGAGTCTACCTGACAGGGGGCAGAGCAATCAGCCCCAGCATTTT
NA | TRBD1 | TRBJ1-4 | TRBV28 | CASTRWDSSNEKLFF | TGTGCCAGCACCCGGTGGGACAGTTCTAATGAAAAACTGTTTTTT
NA | NA | TRBJ1-1 | TRBV6-5 | CASSNSQITEAFF | TGTGCCAGCAGTAACTCCCAGATAACTGAAGCTTTCTTT
NA | TRBD1 | TRBJ1-4 | TRBV5-1 | CASSEGAGGEKLFF | TGCGCCAGCAGCGAGGGGGCAGGAGGTGAAAAACTGTTTTTT
NA | NA | TRBJ2-2 | TRBV19 | CASSIGTRGSGELFF | TGTGCCAGTAGTATAGGGACCCGGGGGTCCGGGGAGCTGTTTTTT
NA | TRBD2 | TRBJ2-7 | TRBV27 | CASSLQWTSGTRAHSYEQYF | TGTGCCAGCAGTTTACAATGGACTAGCGGGACACGAGCACACTCCTACGAGCAGTACTTC
NA | NA | TRBJ1-1 | TRBV6-5 | CASTLGGTDTEAFF | TGTGCCAGCACCCTGGGGGGTACGGACACTGAAGCTTTCTTT
few | NA | TRBJ1-3 | TRBV25-1 | CASSELGSPSSGNTIYF | TGTGCCAGCAGTGAATTGGGCAGCCCGAGCTCTGGAAACACCATATATTTT
NA | TRBD1 | TRBJ1-1 | TRBV5-4 | CASSLVGQGGTEAFF | TGTGCCAGCAGCTTGGTGGGACAGGGTGGCACTGAAGCTTTCTTT
many | TRBD1 | TRBJ2-3 | TRBV5-4 | CASSPTGRGQGVTDTQYF | TGTGCCAGCAGCCCGACAGGGCGGGGACAGGGGGTCACAGATACGCAGTATTTT
NA | TRBD2 | TRBJ2-7 | TRBV28 | CASNVLAGGYEQYF | TGTGCCAGCAATGTACTAGCGGGAGGCTACGAGCAGTACTTC
NA | NA | TRBJ2-5 | TRBV19 | CASSVLGSTVQETQYF | TGTGCCAGTAGTGTACTTGGAAGTACAGTACAGGAGACCCAGTACTTC
NA | TRBD2 | TRBJ2-1 | TRBV30 | CAWSAQLAGGPNEQFF | TGTGCCTGGAGTGCACAACTAGCGGGAGGGCCTAATGAGCAGTTCTTC
NA | NA | TRBJ2-7 | TRBV3-1/TRBV3-2 | CASSQGAGLEQYF | TGTGCCAGCAGCCAAGGGGCGGGACTTGAGCAGTACTTC
NA | NA | TRBJ1-5 | TRBV3-1/TRBV3-2 | CASSLGSGSNQPQHF | TGTGCCAGCAGCCTCGGGAGCGGGAGCAATCAGCCCCAGCATTTT
NA | TRBD1 | TRBJ2-7 | TRBV28 | CASSGPGTGSLYEQYF | TGTGCCAGCAGTGGACCCGGGACAGGAAGCCTCTACGAGCAGTACTTC
NA | TRBD1 | TRBJ2-5 | TRBV10-2 | CASGASGTGFGETQYF | TGCGCCAGCGGAGCGTCAGGGACAGGGTTTGGGGAGACCCAGTACTTC
NA | TRBD1 | TRBJ2-7 | TRBV11-2 | CASSFGTGSYEQYF | TGTGCCAGCAGCTTTGGGACAGGTTCATACGAGCAGTACTTC
NA | NA | TRBJ2-7 | TRBV5-1 | CASSLPGGYEQYF | TGCGCCAGCAGCTTGCCCGGGGGCTACGAGCAGTACTTC
once | TRBD2 | TRBJ2-2 | TRBV3-1/TRBV3-2 | CASSQDSSGITGELFF | TGTGCCAGCAGCCAAGATTCCAGCGGGATTACCGGGGAGCTGTTTTTT
NA | NA | TRBJ2-7 | TRBV14 | CASSLGLIPSYEQYF | TGTGCCAGCAGCCTGGGCCTCATCCCATCCTACGAGCAGTACTTC
NA | TRBD1 | TRBJ1-1 | TRBV18 | CASSPGQGYTEAFF | TGTGCCAGCTCACCAGGACAGGGATACACTGAAGCTTTCTTT
NA | TRBD2 | TRBJ2-5 | TRBV9 | CASSTTTSPRETQYF | TGTGCCAGCAGCACCACGACTAGCCCGAGGGAGACCCAGTACTTC
NA | TRBD1 | TRBJ2-7 | TRBV7-9 | CASSLAGQAPYEQYF | TGTGCCAGCAGCTTAGCGGGACAGGCCCCCTACGAGCAGTACTTC
once | TRBD2 | TRBJ2-1 | TRBV5-6 | CASSFGLAGYNEQFF | TGTGCCAGCAGCTTTGGGCTAGCGGGGTACAATGAGCAGTTCTTC
NA | NA | TRBJ2-6 | TRBV19 | CASSRDSGANVLTF | TGTGCCAGTAGCCGGGACTCTGGGGCCAACGTCCTGACTTTC